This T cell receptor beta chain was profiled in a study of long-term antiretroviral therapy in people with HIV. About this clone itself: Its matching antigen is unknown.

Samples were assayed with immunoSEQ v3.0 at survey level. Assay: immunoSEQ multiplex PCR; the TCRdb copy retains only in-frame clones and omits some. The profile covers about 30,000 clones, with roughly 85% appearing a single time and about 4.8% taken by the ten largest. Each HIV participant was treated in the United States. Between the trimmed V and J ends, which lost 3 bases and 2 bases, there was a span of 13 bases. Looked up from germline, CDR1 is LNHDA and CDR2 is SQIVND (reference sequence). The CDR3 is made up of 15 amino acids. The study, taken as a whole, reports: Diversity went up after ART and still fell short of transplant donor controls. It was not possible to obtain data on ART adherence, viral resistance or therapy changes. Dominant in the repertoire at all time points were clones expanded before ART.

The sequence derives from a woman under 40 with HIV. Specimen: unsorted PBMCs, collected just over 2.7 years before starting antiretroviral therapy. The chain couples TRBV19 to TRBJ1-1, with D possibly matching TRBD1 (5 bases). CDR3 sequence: CASSMAGFRNTEAFF. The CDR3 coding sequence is TGTGCCAGTAGTATGGCAGGGTTCCGTAACACTGAAGCTTTCTTT.